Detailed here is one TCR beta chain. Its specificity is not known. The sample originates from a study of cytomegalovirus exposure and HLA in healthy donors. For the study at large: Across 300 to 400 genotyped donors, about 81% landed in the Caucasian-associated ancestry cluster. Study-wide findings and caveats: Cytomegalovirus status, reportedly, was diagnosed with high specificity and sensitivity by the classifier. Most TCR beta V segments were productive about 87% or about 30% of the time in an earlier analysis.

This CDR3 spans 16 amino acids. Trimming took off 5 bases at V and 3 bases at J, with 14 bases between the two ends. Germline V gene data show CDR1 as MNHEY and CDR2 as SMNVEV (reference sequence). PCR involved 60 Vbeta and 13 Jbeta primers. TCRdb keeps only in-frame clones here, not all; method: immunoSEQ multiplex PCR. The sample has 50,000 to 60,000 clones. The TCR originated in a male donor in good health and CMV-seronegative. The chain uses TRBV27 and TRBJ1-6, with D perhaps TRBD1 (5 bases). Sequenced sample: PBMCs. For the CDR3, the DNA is TGTGCCAGCAGTCCGAAGTTGGGGCTCTATAATTCACCCCTCCACTTT. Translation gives CASSPKLGLYNSPLHF.